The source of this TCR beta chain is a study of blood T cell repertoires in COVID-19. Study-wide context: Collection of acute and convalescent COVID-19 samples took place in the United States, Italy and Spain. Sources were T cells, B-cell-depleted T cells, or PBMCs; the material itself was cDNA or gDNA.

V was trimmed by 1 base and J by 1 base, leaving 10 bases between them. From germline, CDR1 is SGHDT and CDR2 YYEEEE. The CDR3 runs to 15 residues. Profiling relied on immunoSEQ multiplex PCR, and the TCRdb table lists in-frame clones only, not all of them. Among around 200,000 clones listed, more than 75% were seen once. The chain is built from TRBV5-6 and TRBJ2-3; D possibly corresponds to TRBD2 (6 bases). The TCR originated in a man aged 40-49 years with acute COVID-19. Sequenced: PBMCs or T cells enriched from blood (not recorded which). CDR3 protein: CASSLRDWRTDTQYF. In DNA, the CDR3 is TGTGCCAGCAGCTTGCGGGACTGGCGCACAGATACGCAGTATTTT. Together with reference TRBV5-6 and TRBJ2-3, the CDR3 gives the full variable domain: DAGVTQSPTHLIKTRGQQVTLRCSPKSGHDTVSWYQQALGQGPQFIFQYYEEEERQRGNFPDRFSGHQFPNYSSELNVNALLLGDSALYLCASSLRDWRTDTQYFGPGTRLTVL.